This T cell receptor (beta chain) was observed in a study of early T cells in non-severe SARS-CoV-2 infection. Trimming shortened V by 4 bases and J by 8 bases, and 12 bases separated the two germline ends. Germline V gene lookup returns CDR1 SGHAT and CDR2 FQNNGV. The CDR3 is 13 amino acids. From the 5' RACE reads, TCRdb called clonotypes with MiXCR, one entry per CDR3 protein. The sample contains about 63,000 distinct CDR3 sequences, 10% to 15% of which appear only once. The chain couples TRBV11-2 to TRBJ2-1; D possibly corresponds to TRBD1 (5 bases). This TCR was recovered from an adult who was a healthcare worker with PCR-confirmed SARS-CoV-2 infection or an uninfected control (not recorded which). Material: whole blood. The CDR3 nucleotides read TGTGCCAGCAGCTCGACAGCGAACGATGAGCAGTTCTTC. Its protein product is CASSSTANDEQFF. The whole variable domain, remainder taken from reference TRBV11-2 and TRBJ2-1, is EAGVAQSPRYKIIEKRQSVAFWCNPISGHATLYWYQQILGQGPKLLIQFQNNGVVDDSQLPKDRFSAERLKGVDSTLKIQPAKLEDSAVYLCASSSTANDEQFFGPGTRLTVL.